This T cell receptor beta chain was retrieved from a study of PD-1 blockade in classical Hodgkin lymphoma. Looking at the study overall: Nivolumab was administered to patients intravenously at 3 mg/kg every 2 weeks.

General observations from the study: Patients starting nivolumab under 1 year after ASCT were excluded. Newly diagnosed patients had baseline TCR diversity that was reportedly lower than that of healthy donors.

As for this clone: Its antigen is still unknown.

The time point: cycle 4 day 1 (C4D1), after more than five weeks of nivolumab. With no exception, relapse followed autologous stem cell transplantation in all patients, and brentuximab vedotin exposure varied. The patients, who had relapsed/refractory classical Hodgkin lymphoma, achieved best responses of complete response, partial response or progressive disease. This CDR3 comprises 15 residues. The germline V and J ends were trimmed by 6 bases and 3 bases, with 15 bases remaining between them. Germline values: CDR1 LNHNV, CDR2 YYDKDF (reference sequence). Using immunoSEQ multiplex PCR, the repertoire was profiled, and TCRdb retains in-frame clones only, with some absent. The data contain 110,000 or so clones, about nine tenths of them seen just once; the ten biggest clones take up 15% to 20%.

The rearrangement links TRBV15 to TRBJ2-1, with D perhaps matching TRBD2 (5 bases). This receptor was obtained from a human donor with classical Hodgkin lymphoma. The sample consisted of peripheral blood mononuclear cells (PBMCs), taken before the fourth cycle of nivolumab. The CDR3 DNA reads TGTGCCACCAGGACCGGAGGAACCGGCTACAATGAGCAGTTCTTC. It yields the protein CATRTGGTGYNEQFF. Drawing the rest from reference TRBV15 and TRBJ2-1, the complete variable domain is DAMVIQNPRYQVTQFGKPVTLSCSQTLNHNVMYWYQQKSSQAPKLLFHYYDKDFNNEADTPDNFQSRRPNTSFCFLDIRSPGLGDTAMYLCATRTGGTGYNEQFFGPGTRLTVL.